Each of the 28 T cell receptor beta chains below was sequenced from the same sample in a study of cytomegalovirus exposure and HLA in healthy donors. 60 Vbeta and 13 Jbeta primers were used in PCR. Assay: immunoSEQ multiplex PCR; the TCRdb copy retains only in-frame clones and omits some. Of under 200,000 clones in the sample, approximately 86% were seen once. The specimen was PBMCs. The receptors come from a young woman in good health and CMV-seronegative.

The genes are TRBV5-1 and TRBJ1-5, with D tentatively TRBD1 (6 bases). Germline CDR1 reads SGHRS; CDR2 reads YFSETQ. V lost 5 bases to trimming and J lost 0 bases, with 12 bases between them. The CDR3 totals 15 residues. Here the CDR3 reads CASRAGTYSNQPQHF. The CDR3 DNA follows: TGCGCCAGCAGGGCAGGGACATATAGCAATCAGCCCCAGCATTTT.

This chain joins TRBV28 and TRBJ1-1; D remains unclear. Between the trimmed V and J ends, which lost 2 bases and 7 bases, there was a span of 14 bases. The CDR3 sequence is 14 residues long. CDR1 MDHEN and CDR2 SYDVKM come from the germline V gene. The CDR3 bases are TGTGCCAGCAGTTTAGGGTCCCCGTCGGGTGAAGCTTTCTTT. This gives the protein CASSLGSPSGEAFF.

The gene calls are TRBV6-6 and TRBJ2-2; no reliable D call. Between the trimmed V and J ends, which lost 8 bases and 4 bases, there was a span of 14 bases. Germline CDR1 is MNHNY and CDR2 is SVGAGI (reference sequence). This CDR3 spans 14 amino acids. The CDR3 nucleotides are TGTGCCAGCCTCCCTATCTCGGGCACCGGGGAGCTGTTTTTT. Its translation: CASLPISGTGELFF.

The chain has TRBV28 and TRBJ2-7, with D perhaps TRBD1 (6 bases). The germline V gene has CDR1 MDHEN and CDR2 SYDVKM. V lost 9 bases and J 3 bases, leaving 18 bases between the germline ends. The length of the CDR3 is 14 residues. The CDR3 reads CASWTVGSGYEQYF. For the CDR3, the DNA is TGTGCCAGTTGGACAGTTGGATCTGGCTACGAGCAGTACTTC.

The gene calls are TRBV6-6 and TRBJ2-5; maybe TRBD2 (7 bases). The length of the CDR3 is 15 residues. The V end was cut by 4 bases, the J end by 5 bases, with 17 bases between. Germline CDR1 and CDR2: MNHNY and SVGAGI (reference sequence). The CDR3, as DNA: TGTGCCAGCAGTTCAATTGGGGGGGGCGCGGAGACCCAGTACTTC. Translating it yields CASSSIGGGAETQYF.

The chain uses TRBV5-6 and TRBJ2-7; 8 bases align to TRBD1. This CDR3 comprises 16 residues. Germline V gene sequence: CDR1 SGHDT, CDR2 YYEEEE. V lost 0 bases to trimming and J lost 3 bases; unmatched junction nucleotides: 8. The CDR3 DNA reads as TGTGCCAGCAGCTTGGCTAGGACAGGGTTGAACTACGAGCAGTACTTC. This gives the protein CASSLARTGLNYEQYF.

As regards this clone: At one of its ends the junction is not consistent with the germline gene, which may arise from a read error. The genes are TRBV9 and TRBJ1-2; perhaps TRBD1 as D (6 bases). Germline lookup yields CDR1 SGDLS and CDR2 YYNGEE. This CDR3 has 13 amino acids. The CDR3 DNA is TGTGCCAGCAGCCCCCAGGGGCTCTATGGCTACCCCTTC. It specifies CASSPQGLYGYPF.

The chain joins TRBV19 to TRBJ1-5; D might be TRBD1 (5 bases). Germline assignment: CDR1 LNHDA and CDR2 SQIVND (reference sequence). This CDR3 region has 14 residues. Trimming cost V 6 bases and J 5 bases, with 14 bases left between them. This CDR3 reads CASSWGEADQPQHF. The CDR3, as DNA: TGTGCCAGTAGCTGGGGGGAAGCTGATCAGCCCCAGCATTTT.

The CDR3 spells CASGDREKLFF. The CDR3 DNA is TGTGCCAGCGGGGACAGGGAAAAACTGTTTTTT. This chain links TRBV28 with TRBJ1-4; 8 bases fit TRBD1. The V gene end was trimmed by 8 bases and the J gene end by 8 bases; junction bases not matched to a gene: 1. CDR3 length: 11 amino acids. Germline V CDR1 and CDR2: MDHEN, SYDVKM.

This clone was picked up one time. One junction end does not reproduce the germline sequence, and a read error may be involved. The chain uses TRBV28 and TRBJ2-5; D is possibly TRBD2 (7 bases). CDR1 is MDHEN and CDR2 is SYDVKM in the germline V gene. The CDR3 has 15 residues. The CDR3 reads CASSFLEGGLETQYF. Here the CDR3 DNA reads TGTGCCAGTAGTTTCCTGGAGGGGGGGTTAGAGACCCAGTACTTC.

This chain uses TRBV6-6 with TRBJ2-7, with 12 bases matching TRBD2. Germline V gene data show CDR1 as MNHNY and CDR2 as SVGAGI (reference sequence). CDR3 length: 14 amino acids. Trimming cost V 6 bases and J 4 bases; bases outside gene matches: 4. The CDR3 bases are TGTGCCAGCAGGCGACTAGCGGGAGCATACGAGCAGTACTTC. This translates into CASRRLAGAYEQYF.

This chain's CDR3 is CASRGQSLYEQYF. The CDR3 DNA reads TGCGCCAGCAGGGGGCAGAGCCTCTACGAGCAGTACTTC. V usage is TRBV5-1 and J usage is TRBJ2-7; tentatively, D is TRBD1 (5 bases). CDR1 and CDR2 (germline): SGHRS, YFSETQ. CDR3 length equals 13 residues. V was pared by 5 bases and J by 3 bases, with 12 bases between.

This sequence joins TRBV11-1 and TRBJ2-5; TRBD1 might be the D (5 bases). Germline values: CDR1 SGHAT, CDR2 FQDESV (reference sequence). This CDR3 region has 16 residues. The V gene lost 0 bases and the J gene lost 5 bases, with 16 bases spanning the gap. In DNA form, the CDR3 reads TGTGCCAGCAGCTTAGCGTTTCAGGGAAAGAAGGAGACCCAGTACTTC. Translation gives CASSLAFQGKKETQYF.

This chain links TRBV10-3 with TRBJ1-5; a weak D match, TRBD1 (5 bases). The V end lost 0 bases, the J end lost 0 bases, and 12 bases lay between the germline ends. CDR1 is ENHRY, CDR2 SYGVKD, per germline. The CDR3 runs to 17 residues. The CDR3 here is CAISESNGAYSNQPQHF. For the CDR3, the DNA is TGTGCCATCAGTGAGTCGAATGGGGCCTATAGCAATCAGCCCCAGCATTTT.

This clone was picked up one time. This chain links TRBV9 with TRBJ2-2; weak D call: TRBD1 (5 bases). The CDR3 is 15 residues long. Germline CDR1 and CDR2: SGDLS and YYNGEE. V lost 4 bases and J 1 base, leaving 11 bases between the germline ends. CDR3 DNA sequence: TGTGCCAGCAGCAAAAACGGACAGAACACCGGGGAGCTGTTTTTT. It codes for CASSKNGQNTGELFF.

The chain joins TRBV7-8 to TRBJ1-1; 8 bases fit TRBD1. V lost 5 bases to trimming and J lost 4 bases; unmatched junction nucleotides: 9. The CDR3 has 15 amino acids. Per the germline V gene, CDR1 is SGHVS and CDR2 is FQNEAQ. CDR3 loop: CASSLRTGTGTEAFF. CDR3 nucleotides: TGTGCCAGCAGCCTAAGGACAGGGACGGGCACTGAAGCTTTCTTT.

This chain's CDR3 is CATSRSQTAAYEQYF. As DNA, the CDR3 is TGTGCCACCAGCCGATCCCAGACAGCCGCCTACGAGCAGTACTTC. The V call is TRBV15, the J call TRBJ2-7; the D gene is possibly TRBD1 (5 bases). The CDR3 sequence is 15 residues long. The germline V and J ends were trimmed by 5 bases and 2 bases, with 16 bases remaining between them. In germline, CDR1 is LNHNV, CDR2 YYDKDF (reference sequence).

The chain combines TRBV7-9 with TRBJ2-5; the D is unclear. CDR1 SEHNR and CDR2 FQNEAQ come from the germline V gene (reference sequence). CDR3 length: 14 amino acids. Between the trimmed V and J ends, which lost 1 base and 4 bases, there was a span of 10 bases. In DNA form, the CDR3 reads TGTGCCAGCAGCTTAGTTGGCGGTGGAGAGACCCAGTACTTC. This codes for CASSLVGGGETQYF. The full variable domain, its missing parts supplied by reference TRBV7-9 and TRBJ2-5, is DTGVSQNPRHKITKRGQNVTFRCDPISEHNRLYWYRQTLGQGPEFLTYFQNEAQLEKSRLLSDRFSAERPKGSFSTLEIQRTEQGDSAMYLCASSLVGGGETQYFGPGTRLLVL.

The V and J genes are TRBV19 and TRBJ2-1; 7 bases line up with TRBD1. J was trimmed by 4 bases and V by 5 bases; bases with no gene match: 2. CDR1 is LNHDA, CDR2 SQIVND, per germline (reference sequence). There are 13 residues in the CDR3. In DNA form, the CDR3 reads TGTGCCAGTAGTCGACAGGGATACAATGAGCAGTTCTTC. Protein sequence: CASSRQGYNEQFF.

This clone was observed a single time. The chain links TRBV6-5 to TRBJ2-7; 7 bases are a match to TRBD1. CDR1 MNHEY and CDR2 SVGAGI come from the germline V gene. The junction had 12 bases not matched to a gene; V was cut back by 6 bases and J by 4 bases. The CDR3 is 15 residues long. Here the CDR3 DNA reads TGTGCCAGCAGACTTACCGGGACAGCAAGTTACGAGCAGTACTTC. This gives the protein CASRLTGTASYEQYF.

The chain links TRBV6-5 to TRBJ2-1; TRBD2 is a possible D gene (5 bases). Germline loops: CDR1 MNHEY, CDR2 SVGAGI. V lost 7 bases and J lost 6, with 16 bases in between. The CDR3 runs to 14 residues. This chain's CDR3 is CASTHGLARNEQFF. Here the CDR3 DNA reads TGTGCCAGCACCCACGGGCTAGCCCGCAATGAGCAGTTCTTC.

The CDR3 DNA reads TGCGCCAGCAGCCAAGATCCGGGATTGCAACTGTACTTC. It codes for CASSQDPGLQLYF. The rearrangement uses TRBV4-1 and TRBJ2-7, with D perhaps matching TRBD2 (5 bases). V lost 0 bases and J lost 12, with 15 bases in between. The CDR3 is made up of 13 amino acids. Germline CDR1 MGHRA, CDR2 YSYEKL.

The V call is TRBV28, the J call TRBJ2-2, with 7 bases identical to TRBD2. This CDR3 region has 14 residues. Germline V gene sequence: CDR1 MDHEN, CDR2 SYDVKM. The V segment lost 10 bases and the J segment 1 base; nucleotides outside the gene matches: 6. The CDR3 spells CATQGGRNTGELFF. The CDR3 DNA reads TGTGCCACCCAGGGAGGGCGGAACACCGGGGAGCTGTTTTTT.

The CDR3 sequence: CASSTDSQETQYF. CDR3 DNA sequence: TGTGCCAGCAGCACCGACAGCCAAGAGACCCAGTACTTC. The chain is built from TRBV7-7 and TRBJ2-5; TRBD1 might be the D (5 bases). Trimming shortened V by 5 bases and J by 1 base, and 8 bases separated the two germline ends. Germline-derived CDR1 and CDR2 are SSHAT and FNYEAQ (reference sequence). The CDR3 covers 13 residues.

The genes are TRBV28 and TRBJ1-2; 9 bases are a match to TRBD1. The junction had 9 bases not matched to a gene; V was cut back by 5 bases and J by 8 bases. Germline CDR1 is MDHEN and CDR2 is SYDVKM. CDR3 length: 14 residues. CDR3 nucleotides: TGTGCCAGCAGTCCGGGGGACAGGGTAGAAGGCTACACCTTC. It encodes CASSPGDRVEGYTF.

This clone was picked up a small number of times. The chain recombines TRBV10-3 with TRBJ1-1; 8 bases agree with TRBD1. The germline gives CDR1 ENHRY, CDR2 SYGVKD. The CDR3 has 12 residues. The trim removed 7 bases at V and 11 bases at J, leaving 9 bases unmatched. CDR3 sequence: CAITQGAGTAFF. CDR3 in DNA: TGTGCCATCACTCAGGGGGCGGGTACGGCTTTCTTT.

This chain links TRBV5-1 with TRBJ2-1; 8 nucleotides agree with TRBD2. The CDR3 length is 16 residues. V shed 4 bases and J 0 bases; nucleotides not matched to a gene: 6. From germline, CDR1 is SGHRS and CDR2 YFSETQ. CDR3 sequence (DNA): TGCGCCAGCAGCCGGCTGGCGGGGGGCTCCTACAATGAGCAGTTCTTC. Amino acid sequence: CASSRLAGGSYNEQFF.

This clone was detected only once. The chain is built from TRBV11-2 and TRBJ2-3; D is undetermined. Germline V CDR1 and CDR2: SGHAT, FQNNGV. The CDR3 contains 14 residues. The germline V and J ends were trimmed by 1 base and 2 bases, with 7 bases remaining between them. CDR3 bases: TGTGCCAGCAGCTTAGGAGCCCTCACAGATACGCAGTATTTT. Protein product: CASSLGALTDTQYF.